This T cell receptor beta chain was found in a study of tumor and adjacent non-tumor tissue in lung cancer. CDR1 is MNHNS and CDR2 is SASEGT in the germline V gene. The CDR3 consists of 14 residues. The library came from three nested PCR rounds adapted from ARM-PCR protocols. Via MiXCR, TCRdb re-called the multiplex PCR reads, giving one row per CDR3 protein. Of more than 45,000 distinct CDR3 sequences listed, less than 70% are singletons. As regards this clonotype: One junction end disagrees with the germline gene, perhaps due to a read error.

RNA was extracted from bulk tissue without any cell sorting. This non-tumor lung sample came from over 3 cm beyond the tumor edge. This TCR was sampled from a woman between 70 and 85 years old with non-small cell lung cancer. The V call is TRBV6-1, the J call TRBJ1-5, with D possibly TRBD1 on 5 matching bases. Sequences were obtained from distant non-tumor lung tissue. CDR3: CTSSVFRDNQPQHF. In DNA, the CDR3 is TGTACCAGCAGTGTCTTCAGGGACAATCAGCCCCAGCATTTT.